This T cell receptor (beta chain) stems from a study of blood T cell repertoires in COVID-19. Turning to the study itself: Samples taken during acute and convalescent COVID-19 were collected in the United States, Italy and Spain. PBMCs, B-cell-depleted T cells, or T cells provided the cDNA or gDNA that made up the material.

Seattle cases were enrolled at active infection and followed longitudinally. Data came from immunoSEQ multiplex PCR; TCRdb stores just in-frame clones and leaves some out. The data hold over 150,000 clones, with about 87% observed a single time. Germline CDR1 and CDR2: LNHNV and YYDKDF (reference sequence). This CDR3 has 14 amino acids. V lost 5 bases and J 0 bases, leaving 11 bases between the germline ends. The chain uses TRBV15 and TRBJ2-7; D not resolved. Sequencing used peripheral blood. The sequence was obtained from a woman of 80 years or more with COVID-19, enrolled during active disease. The CDR3 nucleotides are TGTGCCACCAGCGAGTTGCCTCACTCCTACGAGCAGTACTTC. It is translated as CATSELPHSYEQYF.